Following are 31 T cell receptor beta chains from one sample sequenced in a study of shared clonotypes between healthy human individuals. Generated by immunoSEQ multiplex PCR, the TCRdb table keeps only in-frame clones and is missing some. The table includes approximately 1.1 million clones, roughly 74% detected once. Specimen: memory CD4+ T cells from PBMCs. The sample's subset: CD45RA-negative fraction. These receptors came from a man in his late teens or twenties in good health. Some clones in this sample may be carry-over from other donors' samples.

The gene calls are TRBV13 and TRBJ2-6; 8 bases line up with TRBD2. This CDR3 region has 20 residues. Trimming removed 5 bases from V and 1 base from J; junction bases left unmatched: 16. CDR1 is PRHDT and CDR2 is FYEKMQ in the germline V gene (reference sequence). CDR3 sequence (DNA): TGTGCCAGCAGCCCTAGTTCCGTCGGACTAGCTGGGTCTGGGGCCAACGTCCTGACTTTC. Translation gives CASSPSSVGLAGSGANVLTF.

The genes are TRBV19 and TRBJ1-1; 7 bases map to TRBD1. V trimming: 8 bases; J trimming: 4 bases; junction bases outside the gene matches: 4. This CDR3 comprises 12 residues. Germline V gene lookup returns CDR1 LNHDA and CDR2 SQIVND (reference sequence). CDR3 sequence (DNA): TGTGCCAGTGCGGAGGGGGCCACTGAAGCTTTCTTT. Translation: CASAEGATEAFF.

The chain employs TRBV7-6 and TRBJ2-1; no clear D gene. Per germline, CDR1 SGHVS and CDR2 FNYEAQ. V was shortened by 1 base and J by 0 bases, with 7 bases between the two germline ends. CDR3 size: 15 residues. Here the CDR3 DNA reads TGTGCCAGCAGCTTAGGAACTTACTCCTACAATGAGCAGTTCTTC. Amino acids: CASSLGTYSYNEQFF.

The gene calls are TRBV6-6 and TRBJ1-2, with D possibly being TRBD1 (6 bases). Germline V gives CDR1 MNHNY, CDR2 SVGAGI (reference sequence). V lost 7 bases to trimming and J lost 0 bases, with 18 bases between them. The CDR3 extends over 16 amino acids. The CDR3 reads CASTTPRGASNYGYTF. The CDR3 bases are TGTGCCAGCACCACTCCCCGGGGGGCCTCTAACTATGGCTACACCTTC.

This chain joins TRBV15 and TRBJ2-5; D is perhaps TRBD1 (5 bases). This CDR3 is built from 14 residues. CDR1 and CDR2 (germline): LNHNV, YYDKDF (reference sequence). Between the trimmed V and J ends, which lost 0 bases and 3 bases, there was a span of 8 bases. CDR3 nucleotide sequence: TGTGCCACCAGCAGAGAACAGGACGAAGAGACCCAGTACTTC. It is translated as CATSREQDEETQYF.

The chain links TRBV18 to TRBJ2-3; 7 nucleotides line up with TRBD2. In germline, CDR1 is KGHSH, CDR2 LQKENI. Unmatched junction bases numbered 4, after V lost 1 base and J lost 3 bases. The CDR3 contains 15 residues. CDR3 sequence (DNA): TGTGCCAGCTCACCACGGGAGGGAACAACAGATACGCAGTATTTT. It codes for CASSPREGTTDTQYF.

The V gene is TRBV9, the J gene TRBJ1-3; D is ambiguous. The germline V gene encodes CDR1 SGDLS and CDR2 YYNGEE. V lost 0 bases, J lost 4 bases, and 8 bases lay in between. The CDR3 length is 14 residues. CDR3 sequence: CASSVASQGNTIYF. For the CDR3, the DNA is TGTGCCAGCAGCGTAGCGAGCCAGGGAAACACCATATATTTT.

The chain links TRBV7-3 to TRBJ2-6, with no clear D. Germline loops: CDR1 SGHTA, CDR2 FQGTGA. The CDR3 is made up of 15 amino acids. V gave up 6 bases and J gave up 0 bases, with 9 bases separating them. The CDR3 DNA sequence: TGTGCCAGCAGGTTGAGAGGCTCTGGGGCCAACGTCCTGACTTTC. Translating it yields CASRLRGSGANVLTF.

The chain has TRBV5-1 and TRBJ2-7, with unresolved D. Per germline, CDR1 SGHRS and CDR2 YFSETQ. V was clipped by 3 bases and J by 0 bases, with 7 bases between them. The CDR3 is 13 amino acids. In DNA, the CDR3 is TGCGCCAGCAGCTCAGACAACTCCTACGAGCAGTACTTC. As protein: CASSSDNSYEQYF.

CDR3 region: CASSLPGAREQYF. The CDR3 DNA follows: TGTGCCAGCAGCTTACCTGGGGCGAGGGAGCAGTACTTC. This chain uses TRBV7-6 with TRBJ2-7; D is perhaps TRBD1 (5 bases). V was pared by 2 bases and J by 7 bases, with 12 bases between. The CDR3 is 13 amino acids. The germline gives CDR1 SGHVS, CDR2 FNYEAQ.

This clone was found once. The chain employs TRBV2 and TRBJ2-6; D not resolved. In germline, CDR1 is SNHLY, CDR2 FYNNEI. The CDR3 covers 16 residues. The V and J ends lost 5 bases and 1 base respectively, with 12 bases between them. Here the CDR3 reads CASSNGPNSGANVLTF. The CDR3 DNA reads TGTGCCAGCAGTAACGGGCCAAATTCTGGGGCCAACGTCCTGACTTTC.

This rearrangement joins TRBV4-1 to TRBJ2-5; 7 nucleotides match TRBD2. In germline, CDR1 is MGHRA, CDR2 YSYEKL. CDR3 length equals 15 residues. With 3 bases clipped from V and 2 bases from J, the junction kept 6 bases outside the gene matches. Written as DNA, the CDR3 is TGCGCCAGCAGCCAGGACCCGGGACTACAAGAGACCCAGTACTTC. Translated, it gives CASSQDPGLQETQYF.

J is TRBJ1-2 and V is TRBV7-6, with TRBD1 matching over 7 bases. The V segment lost 5 bases and the J segment 3 bases; nucleotides outside the gene matches: 6. The germline V gene encodes CDR1 SGHVS and CDR2 FNYEAQ. The CDR3 extends over 14 amino acids. Here the CDR3 DNA reads TGTGCCAGCAGCGCCCTTACAGGGGACTATGGCTACACCTTC. Residues: CASSALTGDYGYTF.

The chain couples TRBV27 to TRBJ2-2; D assignment may be TRBD1 or TRBD2 (6 bases each). The CDR3 loop spans 14 amino acids. The germline V gene encodes CDR1 MNHEY and CDR2 SMNVEV (reference sequence). Trimming took off 7 bases at V and 6 bases at J, with 15 bases between the two ends. For the CDR3, the DNA is TGTGCCAGCACCCTATTGGGGGGCTCCGGGGAGCTGTTTTTT. Protein: CASTLLGGSGELFF.

The chain employs TRBV15 and TRBJ2-2; D possibly uses TRBD1 or TRBD2 (5 bases each). CDR1 is LNHNV, CDR2 YYDKDF, per germline (reference sequence). Between the trimmed V and J ends, which lost 3 bases and 5 bases, there was a span of 10 bases. The CDR3 is 14 amino acids. CDR3 in amino acids: CATSSRGGTGELFF. The CDR3 DNA follows: TGTGCCACCAGCAGCCGTGGGGGAACCGGGGAGCTGTTTTTT. The variable domain in full, completed from reference TRBV15 and TRBJ2-2, reads DAMVIQNPRYQVTQFGKPVTLSCSQTLNHNVMYWYQQKSSQAPKLLFHYYDKDFNNEADTPDNFQSRRPNTSFCFLDIRSPGLGDTAMYLCATSSRGGTGELFFGEGSRLTVL.

This clone was observed once. The V call is TRBV5-8, the J call TRBJ2-3, with 11 bases aligning to TRBD2. J lost 4 bases, V lost 0 bases, and 13 bases had no gene match. This CDR3 comprises 19 residues. CDR1 is SGHTS and CDR2 is YDEGEE in the germline V gene. DNA of the CDR3: TGTGCCAGCAGCTTGGGCACTAGCGGGAGTTTCAGGTTGGCAGATACGCAGTATTTT. Amino acids: CASSLGTSGSFRLADTQYF. Variable domain in full (rest from reference TRBV5-8 and TRBJ2-3): EAGVTQSPTHLIKTRGQQATLRCSPISGHTSVYWYQQALGLGLQFLLWYDEGEERNRGNFPPRFSGRQFPNYSSELNVNALELEDSALYLCASSLGTSGSFRLADTQYFGPGTRLTVL.

About this clone: Other DNA sequences in this sample translate to the same CDR3. The V call is TRBV19, the J call TRBJ2-7, with unresolved D. The CDR3 extends over 11 amino acids. The V gene lost 4 bases and the J gene lost 4 bases, with 5 bases spanning the gap. Germline V gene lookup returns CDR1 LNHDA and CDR2 SQIVND (reference sequence). CDR3 loop: CASSTGYEQYF. In nucleotides, the CDR3 is TGTGCCAGTAGTACCGGGTACGAGCAGTACTTC.

The chain has TRBV10-3 and TRBJ2-1, with 8 bases that match TRBD2. The CDR3 is made up of 17 amino acids. Germline V CDR1 and CDR2: ENHRY, SYGVKD. Trimming at V came to 8 bases and at J to 4 bases, leaving 16 bases not matched to a gene. The CDR3 protein is CAIESSKGLAGYNEQFF. CDR3 bases: TGTGCCATCGAGAGCAGTAAAGGACTAGCTGGATACAATGAGCAGTTCTTC.

V and J are TRBV5-1 and TRBJ2-1; 9 positions agree with TRBD2. This CDR3 region has 18 residues. CDR1 is SGHRS and CDR2 is YFSETQ in the germline V gene. The junction had 9 bases not matched to a gene; V was cut back by 0 bases and J by 2 bases. CDR3 sequence (DNA): TGCGCCAGCAGCTTGGTTGTTGTGGGCGGGAGGGCCTACAATGAGCAGTTCTTC. As protein: CASSLVVVGGRAYNEQFF.

This clone was seen repeatedly, ten times or more. This chain connects TRBV2 to TRBJ1-5; 7 bases agree with TRBD1. The CDR3 is 14 residues long. V lost 4 bases to trimming and J lost 4 bases; unmatched junction nucleotides: 4. Germline-derived CDR1 and CDR2 are SNHLY and FYNNEI. CDR3 bases: TGTGCCAGCAGTGGGGGACAGTTGAATCAGCCCCAGCATTTT. Residues: CASSGGQLNQPQHF. The complete variable domain, with remaining parts taken from reference TRBV2 and TRBJ1-5, reads EPEVTQTPSHQVTQMGQEVILRCVPISNHLYFYWYRQILGQKVEFLVSFYNNEISEKSEIFDDQFSVERPDGSNFTLKIRSTKLEDSAMYFCASSGGQLNQPQHFGDGTRLSIL.

Comment on this clone: Other nucleotide sequences from this sample produce the same CDR3. This sequence joins TRBV5-1 and TRBJ2-3; TRBD2 matches at 12 bases. V gave up 3 bases and J gave up 6 bases; unmatched junction bases: 2. The germline V gene has CDR1 SGHRS and CDR2 YFSETQ. This CDR3 contains 14 residues. The CDR3 nucleotides read TGCGCCAGCAGCTCAGGGACTAGCGGGGATACGCAGTATTTT. This translates into CASSSGTSGDTQYF.

The chain has TRBV28 and TRBJ1-3; 7 bases match TRBD1. This CDR3 has 17 amino acids. Germline CDR1 reads MDHEN; CDR2 reads SYDVKM. Trimming removed 3 bases from V and 4 bases from J; junction bases left unmatched: 12. The CDR3 DNA sequence: TGTGCCAGCAGTTTTTGGGCTTTGCGGACAGGAGGAAACACCATATATTTT. This codes for CASSFWALRTGGNTIYF.

With regard to this clone: Other DNA sequences within the sample encode an identical CDR3. J is TRBJ1-1 and V is TRBV7-3, with TRBD1 matching over 8 bases. V dropped 5 bases and J dropped 1; count of bases not matched to a gene: 6. From germline, CDR1 is SGHTA and CDR2 FQGTGA. The CDR3 has 15 amino acids. Written as DNA, the CDR3 is TGTGCCAGCAGCCTCCCAGGACAGGGGAACACTGAAGCTTTCTTT. It yields the protein CASSLPGQGNTEAFF. Full variable domain (outside the CDR3, taken from reference TRBV7-3 and TRBJ1-1): GAGVSQTPSNKVTEKGKYVELRCDPISGHTALYWYRQSLGQGPEFLIYFQGTGAADDSGLPNDRFFAVRPEGSVSTLKIQRTERGDSAVYLCASSLPGQGNTEAFFGQGTRLTVV.

The chain is built from TRBV21-1 and TRBJ2-7; TRBD1, the table's D call, lacks a check against the DNA. TRBV21-1 is a documented pseudogene. This CDR3 region has 14 residues. CDR3 nucleotide sequence: TGTGCCACCCCAGGGGGGAGAAGCTCCTACGAGCAGTACTTC. Translating gives CATPGGRSSYEQYF.

The chain carries TRBV11-2 and TRBJ2-5; D is unresolved. V dropped 3 bases and J dropped 1 base, with 9 bases sitting between them. The CDR3 totals 14 residues. From germline, CDR1 is SGHAT and CDR2 FQNNGV. CDR3 bases: TGTGCCAGCAGCTTCAGGCGGATCCAAGAGACCCAGTACTTC. Its translation is CASSFRRIQETQYF.

The chain recombines TRBV2 with TRBJ2-4; D might be TRBD2 (5 bases). V lost 8 bases and J lost 3, with 11 bases in between. The CDR3 spans 13 residues. Germline values: CDR1 SNHLY, CDR2 FYNNEI. CDR3 residues: CASSQRLKNIQYF. CDR3 bases: TGTGCCAGCTCCCAGCGGCTCAAAAACATTCAGTACTTC.

The rearrangement links TRBV28 to TRBJ2-7, with D perhaps matching TRBD2 (6 bases). The V end lost 6 bases, the J end lost 2 bases, and 17 bases lay between the germline ends. The V gene's germline CDR1 is MDHEN and CDR2 SYDVKM. This CDR3 is built from 15 residues. CDR3 DNA sequence: TGTGCCAGCAGCCCTCCGGGACTGACAGCCTACGAGCAGTACTTC. Encoded protein: CASSPPGLTAYEQYF. The full variable domain, completed using reference TRBV28 and TRBJ2-7, is DVKVTQSSRYLVKRTGEKVFLECVQDMDHENMFWYRQDPGLGLRLIYFSYDVKMKEKGDIPEGYSVSREKKERFSLILESASTNQTSMYLCASSPPGLTAYEQYFGPGTRLTVT.

The chain employs TRBV6-6 and TRBJ1-1; 7 bases agree with TRBD1. Trimming at V came to 6 bases and at J to 2 bases, leaving 12 bases not matched to a gene. CDR1 and CDR2 (germline): MNHNY, SVGAGI (reference sequence). CDR3 length equals 16 residues. The DNA of the CDR3 is TGTGCCAGCAGCCAGGGACAGAGGGTGGGTAACACTGAAGCTTTCTTT. It specifies CASSQGQRVGNTEAFF.

The chain has TRBV7-9 and TRBJ1-1; 7 nucleotides align to TRBD1. The CDR3 sequence is 14 residues long. V trimming: 1 base; J trimming: 11 bases; junction bases outside the gene matches: 10. CDR1 SEHNR and CDR2 FQNEAQ come from the germline V gene (reference sequence). Written as DNA, the CDR3 is TGTGCCAGCAGCTTAGGACAGGGATCCCCGGCGGCTTTCTTT. It specifies CASSLGQGSPAAFF.

The chain links TRBV18 to TRBJ2-1; 10 positions agree with TRBD2. V shed 2 bases and J 7 bases; nucleotides not matched to a gene: 20. Germline values: CDR1 KGHSH, CDR2 LQKENI. The CDR3 runs 20 residues. The CDR3 reads CASSPKNKQFLLAGQNEQFF. CDR3 DNA sequence: TGTGCCAGCTCACCAAAGAATAAACAGTTTCTACTAGCGGGGCAAAATGAGCAGTTCTTC.

The chain employs TRBV5-8 and TRBJ2-1; D ambiguous. The CDR3 contains 13 residues. Germline V gene lookup returns CDR1 SGHTS and CDR2 YDEGEE. V dropped 4 bases and J dropped 6 bases, with 11 bases sitting between them. The CDR3 sequence: CASSRVVGNEQFF. CDR3 bases: TGTGCCAGCAGCCGCGTGGTGGGCAATGAGCAGTTCTTC.